Detailed here is one T cell receptor (beta chain). Assay: immunoSEQ multiplex PCR; the TCRdb copy retains only in-frame clones and omits some. The repertoire consists of about 160,000 clones, with roughly 87% occurring once and the leading ten covering less than 5%. The CDR3 has 16 residues. Per the germline V gene, CDR1 is MGHRA and CDR2 is YSYEKL. V dropped 4 bases and J dropped 0; count of bases not matched to a gene: 5. These data are taken from a study of blood T cell repertoires in COVID-19. The sequencing input was peripheral blood. V and J are TRBV4-1 and TRBJ1-5, with TRBD1 matching 8 bases. The receptor was derived from an older woman who had recovered from COVID-19. The CDR3 DNA is TGCGCCAGCAGCCTCGACAGGGGACATAGCAATCAGCCCCAGCATTTT. Translation gives CASSLDRGHSNQPQHF.